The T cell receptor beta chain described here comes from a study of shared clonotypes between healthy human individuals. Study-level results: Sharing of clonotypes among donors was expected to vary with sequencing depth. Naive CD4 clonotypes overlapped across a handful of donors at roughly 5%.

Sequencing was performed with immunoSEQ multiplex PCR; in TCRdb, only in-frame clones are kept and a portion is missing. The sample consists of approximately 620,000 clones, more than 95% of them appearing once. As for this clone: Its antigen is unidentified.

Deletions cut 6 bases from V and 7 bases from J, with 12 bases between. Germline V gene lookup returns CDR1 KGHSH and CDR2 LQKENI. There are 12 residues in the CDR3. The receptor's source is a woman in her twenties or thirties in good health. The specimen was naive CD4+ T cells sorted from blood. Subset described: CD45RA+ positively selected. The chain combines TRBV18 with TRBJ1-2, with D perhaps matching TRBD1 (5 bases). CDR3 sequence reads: CASSWGSTGYTF. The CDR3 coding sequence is TGTGCCAGCTCCTGGGGGTCTACTGGCTACACCTTC.